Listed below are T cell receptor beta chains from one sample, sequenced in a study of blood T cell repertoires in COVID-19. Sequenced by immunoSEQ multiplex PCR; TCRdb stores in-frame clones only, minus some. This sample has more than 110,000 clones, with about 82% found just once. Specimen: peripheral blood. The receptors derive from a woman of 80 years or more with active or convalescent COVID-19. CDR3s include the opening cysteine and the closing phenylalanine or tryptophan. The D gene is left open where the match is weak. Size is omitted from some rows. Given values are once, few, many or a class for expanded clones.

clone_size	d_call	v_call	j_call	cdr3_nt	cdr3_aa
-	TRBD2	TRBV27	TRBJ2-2	TGTGCCAGCAGTTTACGTCTTAGGGGACTAGCGGGGAACACCGGGGAGCTGTTTTTT	CASSLRLRGLAGNTGELFF
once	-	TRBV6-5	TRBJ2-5	TGTGCCAGCAGGCGGGCGTACCAAGAGACCCAGTACTTC	CASRRAYQETQYF
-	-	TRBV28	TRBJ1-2	TGTGCCAGCAGTCCCCTAGTACCGTTCTATGGCTACACCTTC	CASSPLVPFYGYTF
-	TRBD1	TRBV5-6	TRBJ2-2	TGTGCCAGCAGCTATACAGGGGTGAGGAACACCGGGGAGCTGTTTTTT	CASSYTGVRNTGELFF
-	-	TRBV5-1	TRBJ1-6	TGCGCCAGCAGCTCCAGGGGTAGGGGTAATTCACCCCTCCACTTT	CASSSRGRGNSPLHF
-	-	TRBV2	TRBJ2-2	TGTGCCAGCAGGGCAGGGGTCACAGGGGAGCTGTTTTTT	CASRAGVTGELFF
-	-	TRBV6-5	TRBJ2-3	TGTGCCAGCAGTTACTCGGGGGCTTCCACAGATACGCAGTATTTT	CASSYSGASTDTQYF
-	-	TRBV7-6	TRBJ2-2	TGTGCCAGCAGCTTAGGGACAGCCGGCACCGGGGAGCTGTTTTTT	CASSLGTAGTGELFF
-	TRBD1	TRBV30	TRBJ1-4	TGTGCCTGGAGTTCACGGGACAGGGGACGGGGGCGAATTTTGCGACTGTTTTTT	CAWSSRDRGRGRILRLFF
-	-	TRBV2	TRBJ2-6	TGTGCCAGCAGTACCCACTCCGGGGTTTCTGGGGCCAACGTCCTGACTTTC	CASSTHSGVSGANVLTF
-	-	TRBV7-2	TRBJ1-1	TGTGCCAGCAGCCCGACGGACAGTCGCAAAAGGGCTTTCTTT	CASSPTDSRKRAFF
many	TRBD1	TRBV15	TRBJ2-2	TGTGCCACCAGCAGAGATCCAGGGGGCAGGACCGGGGAGCTGTTTTTT	CATSRDPGGRTGELFF
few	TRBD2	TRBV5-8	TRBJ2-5	TGTGCCAGCAGTCCCGGGACTAGCGGGGGGAAGACCCAGTACTTC	CASSPGTSGGKTQYF
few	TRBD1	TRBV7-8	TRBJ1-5	TGTGCCAGCAGCCCAGGGGGCTACAATCAGCCCCAGCATTTT	CASSPGGYNQPQHF
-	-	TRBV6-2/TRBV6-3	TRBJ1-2	TGTGCCAGCAGTTCGCGAGCGACTCCGGGGGGATTATATGGCTACACCTTC	CASSSRATPGGLYGYTF
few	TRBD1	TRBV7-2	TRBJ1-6	TGTGCCAGCAGACCCGACAGGGTTAGCTCACCCCTCCACTTT	CASRPDRVSSPLHF
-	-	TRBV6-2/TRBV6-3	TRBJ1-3	TGTGCCAGCAGTTACTCGAGGGTTACGGCAGGCCTCTCTGGAAACACCATATATTTT	CASSYSRVTAGLSGNTIYF
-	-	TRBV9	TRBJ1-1	TGTGCCAGCAGCGTTGAGGGTTTGAACACTGAAGCTTTCTTT	CASSVEGLNTEAFF
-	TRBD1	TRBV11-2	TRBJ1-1	TGTGCCAGCAGCTTAGGTGTACAGGGGAATGAAGCTTTCTTT	CASSLGVQGNEAFF
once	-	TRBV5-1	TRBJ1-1	TGCGCCAGCAGCCGACAGGCAGGTGGGACTGAAGCTTTCTTT	CASSRQAGGTEAFF
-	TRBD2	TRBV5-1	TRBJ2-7	TGCGCCAGCAGCTTGGCCCCTAGCGGGGGACTCTACGAGCAGTACTTC	CASSLAPSGGLYEQYF
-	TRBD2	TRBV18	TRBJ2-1	TGTGCCAGCTCACCACGGACTAGCGGGGGCACAGGGGAGCAGTTCTTC	CASSPRTSGGTGEQFF
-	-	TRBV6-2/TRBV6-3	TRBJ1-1	TGTGCCAGCAGTTACTCTTCGGGAAAAGCTTTCTTT	CASSYSSGKAFF
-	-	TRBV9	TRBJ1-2	TGTGCCAGCAGCGTGGGGGGGTATGGCTACACCTTC	CASSVGGYGYTF
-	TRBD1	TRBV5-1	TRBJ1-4	TGCGCCAGCAGCTTGTCCAAGGGACAGATCAATGAAAAACTGTTTTTT	CASSLSKGQINEKLFF
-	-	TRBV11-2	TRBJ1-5	TGTGCCAGCAGCTCCCAGGGCCTTAGCAATCAGCCCCAGCATTTT	CASSSQGLSNQPQHF
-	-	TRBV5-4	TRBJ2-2	TGTGCCAGCAGCAAGGAGGCGGGGGAGCTGTTTTTT	CASSKEAGELFF
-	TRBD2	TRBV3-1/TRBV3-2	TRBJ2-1	TGTGCCAGCAGCCAAGGTGCGGGGGGCTACAATGAGCAGTTCTTC	CASSQGAGGYNEQFF
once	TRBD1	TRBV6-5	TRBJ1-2	TGTGCCAGCAGTTCCGGGACAGGGGTATATGGCTACACCTTC	CASSSGTGVYGYTF
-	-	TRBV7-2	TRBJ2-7	TGTGCCAGCAGCTTAGTGGTCTACTACGAGCAGTACTTC	CASSLVVYYEQYF
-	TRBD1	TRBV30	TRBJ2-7	TGTGCCTGGAGTGTAGGGACAGGGGTCTACGAGCAGTACTTC	CAWSVGTGVYEQYF
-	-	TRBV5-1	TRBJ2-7	TGCGCCAGCAGCTCGTACCCAACAGGTGTACGCTACGAGCAGTACTTC	CASSSYPTGVRYEQYF
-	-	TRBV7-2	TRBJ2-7	TGTGCCAGCAGCCTTCCGGCAGGCTCCTACGAGCAGTACTTC	CASSLPAGSYEQYF
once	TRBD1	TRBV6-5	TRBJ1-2	TGTGCCAGCAGTTACCAGGGGGAGAGGAACTATGGCTACACCTTC	CASSYQGERNYGYTF
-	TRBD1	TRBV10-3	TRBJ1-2	TGTGCCATCAGAGGACAGGGTACTAACTATGGCTACACCTTC	CAIRGQGTNYGYTF
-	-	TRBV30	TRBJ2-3	TGTGCCTGGAGTGTAGGGGGTGGGTCAGATACGCAGTATTTT	CAWSVGGGSDTQYF
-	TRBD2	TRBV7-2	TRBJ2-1	TGTGCCAGCAGGGCTAGCGGGATGAGCGATGAGCAGTTCTTC	CASRASGMSDEQFF
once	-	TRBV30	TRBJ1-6	TGTGCCCTGGGACAAAATAATTCACCCCTCCACTTT	CALGQNNSPLHF
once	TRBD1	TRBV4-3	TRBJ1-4	TGCGCCAGCAGCCAGAGGCCTTCCGGGACAGGGAATGAAAAACTGTTTTTT	CASSQRPSGTGNEKLFF
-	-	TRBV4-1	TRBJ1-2	TGCGCCAGCAGCGAATGGGGGGGAACTGGCTATGGCTACACCTTC	CASSEWGGTGYGYTF
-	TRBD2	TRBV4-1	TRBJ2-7	TGCGCCAGCAGCCAAGATCCCTTATTCTCTAGCGGGGGGGCCCACGAGCAGTACTTC	CASSQDPLFSSGGAHEQYF
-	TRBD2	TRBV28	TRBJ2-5	TGTGCCAGCAGTATACCGAGCGGGGGAGGGACCCAGTACTTC	CASSIPSGGGTQYF
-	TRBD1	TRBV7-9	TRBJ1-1	TGTGCCAGCAGCACCTGGACAGGTAGCGAACGGGAAGCTTTCTTT	CASSTWTGSEREAFF
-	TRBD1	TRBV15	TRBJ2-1	TGTGCCACCAGCGGGACAGATAACAATGAGCAGTTCTTC	CATSGTDNNEQFF